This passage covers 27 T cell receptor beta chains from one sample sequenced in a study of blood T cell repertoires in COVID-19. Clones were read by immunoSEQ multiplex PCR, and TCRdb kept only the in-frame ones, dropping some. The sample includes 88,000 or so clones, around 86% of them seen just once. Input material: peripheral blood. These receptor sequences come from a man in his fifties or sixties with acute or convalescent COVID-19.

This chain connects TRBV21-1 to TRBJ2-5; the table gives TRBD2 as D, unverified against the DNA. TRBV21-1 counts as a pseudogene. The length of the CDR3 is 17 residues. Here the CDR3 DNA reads TGTGCCAGCAGCAAAGAATGGGCGGGGGAGGGGCAAGAGACCCAGTACTTC. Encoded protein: CASSKEWAGEGQETQYF.

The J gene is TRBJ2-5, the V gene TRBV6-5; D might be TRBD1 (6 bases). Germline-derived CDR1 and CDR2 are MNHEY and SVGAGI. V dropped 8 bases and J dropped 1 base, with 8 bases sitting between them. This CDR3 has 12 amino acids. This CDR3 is CASQGPQETQYF. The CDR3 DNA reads TGTGCCAGCCAGGGGCCCCAAGAGACCCAGTACTTC.

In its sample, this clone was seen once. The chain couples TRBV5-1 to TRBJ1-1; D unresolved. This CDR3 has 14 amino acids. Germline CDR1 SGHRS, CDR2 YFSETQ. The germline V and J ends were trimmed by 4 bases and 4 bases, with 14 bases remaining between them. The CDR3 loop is CASSPGPAGTEAFF. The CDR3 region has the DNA TGCGCCAGCAGCCCCGGGCCGGCGGGCACTGAAGCTTTCTTT.

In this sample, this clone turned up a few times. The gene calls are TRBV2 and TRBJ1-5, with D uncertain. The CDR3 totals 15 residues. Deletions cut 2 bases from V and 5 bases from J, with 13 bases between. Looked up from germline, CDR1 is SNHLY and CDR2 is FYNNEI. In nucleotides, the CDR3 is TGTGCCAGCAGTGAATGGTTCGGTCGGGATCAGCCCCAGCATTTT. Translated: CASSEWFGRDQPQHF.

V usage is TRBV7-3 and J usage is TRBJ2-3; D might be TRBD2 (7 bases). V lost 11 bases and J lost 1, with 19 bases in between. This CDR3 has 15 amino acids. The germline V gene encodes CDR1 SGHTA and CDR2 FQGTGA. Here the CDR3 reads CASSLAGARTDTQYF. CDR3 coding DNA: TGTGCCTCCTCCCTGGCGGGGGCACGCACAGATACGCAGTATTTT.

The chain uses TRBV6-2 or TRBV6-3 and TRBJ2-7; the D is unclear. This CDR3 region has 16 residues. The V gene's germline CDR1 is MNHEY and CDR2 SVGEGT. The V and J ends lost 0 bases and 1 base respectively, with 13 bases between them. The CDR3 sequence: CASSYSSRGSSYEQYF. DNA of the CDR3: TGTGCCAGCAGTTACTCTTCTCGAGGCAGTTCCTACGAGCAGTACTTC.

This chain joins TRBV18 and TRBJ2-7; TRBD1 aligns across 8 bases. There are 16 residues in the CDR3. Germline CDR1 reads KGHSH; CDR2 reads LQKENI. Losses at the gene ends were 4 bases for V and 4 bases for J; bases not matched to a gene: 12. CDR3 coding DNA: TGTGCCAGCTCACTAACAGGGGGACGTGATAGGTACGAGCAGTACTTC. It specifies CASSLTGGRDRYEQYF.

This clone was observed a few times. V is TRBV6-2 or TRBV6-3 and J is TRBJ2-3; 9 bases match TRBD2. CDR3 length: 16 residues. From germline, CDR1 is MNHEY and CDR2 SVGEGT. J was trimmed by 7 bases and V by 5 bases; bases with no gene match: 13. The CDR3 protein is CASSKTGTSRPNTQYF. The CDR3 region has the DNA TGTGCCAGCAGTAAAACCGGGACTAGCCGGCCCAATACGCAGTATTTT.

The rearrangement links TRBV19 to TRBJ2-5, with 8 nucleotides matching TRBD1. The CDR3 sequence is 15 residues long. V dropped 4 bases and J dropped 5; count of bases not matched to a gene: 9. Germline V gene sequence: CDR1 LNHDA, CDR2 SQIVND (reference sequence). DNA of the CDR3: TGTGCCAGTAGTAAGACAGGGGAGGTAGGGGAGACCCAGTACTTC. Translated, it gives CASSKTGEVGETQYF.

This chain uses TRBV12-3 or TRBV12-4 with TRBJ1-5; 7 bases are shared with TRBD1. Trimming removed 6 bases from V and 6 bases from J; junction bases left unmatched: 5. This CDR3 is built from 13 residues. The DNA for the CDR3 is TGTGCCAGCAGACCAGGGGGAGGTCAGCCCCAGCATTTT. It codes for CASRPGGGQPQHF.

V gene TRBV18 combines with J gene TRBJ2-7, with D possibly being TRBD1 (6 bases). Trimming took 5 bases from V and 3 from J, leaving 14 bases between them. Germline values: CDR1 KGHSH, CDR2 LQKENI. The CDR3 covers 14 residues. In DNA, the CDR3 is TGTGCCAGCTCAGCAGGACAGACCCACTACGAGCAGTACTTC. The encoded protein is CASSAGQTHYEQYF.

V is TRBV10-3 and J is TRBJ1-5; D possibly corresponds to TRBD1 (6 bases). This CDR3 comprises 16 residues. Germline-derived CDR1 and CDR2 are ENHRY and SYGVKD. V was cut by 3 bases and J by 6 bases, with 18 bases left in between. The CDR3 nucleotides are TGTGCCATCAGTGACAGAAGGACAGAGAAGGGTCAGCCCCAGCATTTT. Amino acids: CAISDRRTEKGQPQHF.

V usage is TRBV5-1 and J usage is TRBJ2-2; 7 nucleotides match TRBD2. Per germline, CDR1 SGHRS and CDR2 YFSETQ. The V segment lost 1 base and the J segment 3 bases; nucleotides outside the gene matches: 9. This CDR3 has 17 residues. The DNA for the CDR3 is TGCGCCAGCAGCTTGCTGGGAAGCGGGGTCGACACCGGGGAGCTGTTTTTT. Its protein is CASSLLGSGVDTGELFF. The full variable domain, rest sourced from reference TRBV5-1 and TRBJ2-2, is KAGVTQTPRYLIKTRGQQVTLSCSPISGHRSVSWYQQTPGQGLQFLFEYFSETQRNKGNFPGRFSGRQFSNSRSEMNVSTLELGDSALYLCASSLLGSGVDTGELFFGEGSRLTVL.

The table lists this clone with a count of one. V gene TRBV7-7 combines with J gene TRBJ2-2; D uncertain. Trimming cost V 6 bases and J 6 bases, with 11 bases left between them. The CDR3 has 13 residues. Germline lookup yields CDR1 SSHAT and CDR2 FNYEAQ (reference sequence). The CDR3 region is CASSRRGAGELFF. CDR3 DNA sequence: TGTGCCAGCAGTCGCCGAGGCGCCGGGGAGCTGTTTTTT.

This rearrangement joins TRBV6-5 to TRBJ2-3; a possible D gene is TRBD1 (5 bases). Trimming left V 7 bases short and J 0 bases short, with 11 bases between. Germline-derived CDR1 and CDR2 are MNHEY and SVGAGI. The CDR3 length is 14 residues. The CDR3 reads CASTRTSSTDTQYF. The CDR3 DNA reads TGTGCCAGCACCCGGACATCTAGCACAGATACGCAGTATTTT.

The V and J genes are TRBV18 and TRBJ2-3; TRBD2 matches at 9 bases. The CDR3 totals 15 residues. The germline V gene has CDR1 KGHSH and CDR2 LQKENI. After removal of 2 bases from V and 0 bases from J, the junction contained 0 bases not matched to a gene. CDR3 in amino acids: CASSPTSGSTDTQYF. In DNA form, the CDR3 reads TGTGCCAGCTCACCAACTAGCGGGAGCACAGATACGCAGTATTTT.

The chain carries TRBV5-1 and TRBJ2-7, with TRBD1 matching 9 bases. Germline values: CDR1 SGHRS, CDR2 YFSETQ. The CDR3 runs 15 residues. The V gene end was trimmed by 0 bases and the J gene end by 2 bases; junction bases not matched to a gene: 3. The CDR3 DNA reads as TGCGCCAGCAGCTTGGACGGGACAGGGACCTACGAGCAGTACTTC. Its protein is CASSLDGTGTYEQYF.

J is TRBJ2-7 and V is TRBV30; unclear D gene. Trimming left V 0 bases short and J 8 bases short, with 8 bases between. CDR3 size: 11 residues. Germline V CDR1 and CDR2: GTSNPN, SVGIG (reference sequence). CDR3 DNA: TGTGCCTGGAGTGTACTTTTGAAGCAGTACTTC. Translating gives CAWSVLLKQYF. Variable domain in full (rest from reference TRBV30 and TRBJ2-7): SQTIHQWPATLVQPVGSPLSLECTVEGTSNPNLYWYRQAAGRGLQLLFYSVGIGQISSEVPQNLSASRPQDRQFILSSKKLLLSDSGFYLCAWSVLLKQYFGPGTRLTVT.

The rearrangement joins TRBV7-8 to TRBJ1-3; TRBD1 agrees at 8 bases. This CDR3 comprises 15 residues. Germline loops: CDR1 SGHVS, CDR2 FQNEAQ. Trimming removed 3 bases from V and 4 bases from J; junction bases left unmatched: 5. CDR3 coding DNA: TGTGCCAGCAGCTTCATTTGGACAGGGGGAAACACCATATATTTT. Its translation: CASSFIWTGGNTIYF.

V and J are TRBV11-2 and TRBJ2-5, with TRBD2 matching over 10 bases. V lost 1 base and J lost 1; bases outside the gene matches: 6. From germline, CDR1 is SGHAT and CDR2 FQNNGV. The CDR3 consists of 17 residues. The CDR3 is CASSLAQRGGLQETQYF. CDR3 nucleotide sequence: TGTGCCAGCAGCTTAGCCCAGCGGGGGGGCCTCCAAGAGACCCAGTACTTC.

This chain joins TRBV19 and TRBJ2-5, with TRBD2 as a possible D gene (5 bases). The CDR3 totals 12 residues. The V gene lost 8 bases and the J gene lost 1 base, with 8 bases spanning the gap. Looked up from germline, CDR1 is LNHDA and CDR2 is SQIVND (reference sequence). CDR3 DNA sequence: TGTGCCAGTGGAGGCGGCCAAGAGACCCAGTACTTC. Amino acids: CASGGGQETQYF. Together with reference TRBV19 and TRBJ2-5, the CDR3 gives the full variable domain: DGGITQSPKYLFRKEGQNVTLSCEQNLNHDAMYWYRQDPGQGLRLIYYSQIVNDFQKGDIAEGYSVSREKKESFPLTVTSAQKNPTAFYLCASGGGQETQYFGPGTRLLVL.

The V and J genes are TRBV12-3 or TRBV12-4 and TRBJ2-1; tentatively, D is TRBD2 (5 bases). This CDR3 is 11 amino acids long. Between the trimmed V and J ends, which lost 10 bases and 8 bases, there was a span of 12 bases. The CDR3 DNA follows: TGTGCCACCTCCTCGGGATATGAGCAGTTCTTC. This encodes CATSSGYEQFF.

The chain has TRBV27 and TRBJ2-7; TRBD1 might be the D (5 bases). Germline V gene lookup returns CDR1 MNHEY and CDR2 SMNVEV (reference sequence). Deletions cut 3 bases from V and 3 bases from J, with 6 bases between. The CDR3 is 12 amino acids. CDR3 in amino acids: CASSFRGYEQYF. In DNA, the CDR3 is TGTGCCAGCAGTTTTAGGGGCTACGAGCAGTACTTC.

CDR3 sequence: CASSLGQGAGYTF. CDR3 nucleotide sequence: TGTGCCAGCAGCCTGGGACAAGGGGCAGGCTACACCTTC. The chain employs TRBV5-4 and TRBJ1-2; D is possibly TRBD1 (6 bases). Germline CDR1 is SGHNT and CDR2 is YYREEE (reference sequence). The CDR3 runs 13 residues. V was cut by 4 bases and J by 8 bases, with 15 bases left in between.

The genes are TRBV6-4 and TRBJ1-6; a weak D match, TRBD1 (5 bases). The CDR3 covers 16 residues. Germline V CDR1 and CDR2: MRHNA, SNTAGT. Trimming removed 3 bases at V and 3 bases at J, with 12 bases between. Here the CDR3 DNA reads TGTGCCAGCAGTGATCGGAAGGACATCTATAATTCACCCCTCCACTTT. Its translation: CASSDRKDIYNSPLHF.

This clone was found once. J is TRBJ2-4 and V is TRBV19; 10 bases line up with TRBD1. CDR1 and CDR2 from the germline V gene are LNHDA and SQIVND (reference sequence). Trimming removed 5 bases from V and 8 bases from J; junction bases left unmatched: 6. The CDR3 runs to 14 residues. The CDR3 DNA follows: TGTGCCAGTAGTCCTCGACAGGGGGCGGACATTCAGTACTTC. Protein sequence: CASSPRQGADIQYF.

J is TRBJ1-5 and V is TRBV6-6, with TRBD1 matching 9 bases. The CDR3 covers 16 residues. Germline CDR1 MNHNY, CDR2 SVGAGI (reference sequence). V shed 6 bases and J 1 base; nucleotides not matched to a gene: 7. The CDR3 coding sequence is TGTGCCAGCAGACATAGGGACAGGGTGAGCAATCAGCCCCAGCATTTT. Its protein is CASRHRDRVSNQPQHF.